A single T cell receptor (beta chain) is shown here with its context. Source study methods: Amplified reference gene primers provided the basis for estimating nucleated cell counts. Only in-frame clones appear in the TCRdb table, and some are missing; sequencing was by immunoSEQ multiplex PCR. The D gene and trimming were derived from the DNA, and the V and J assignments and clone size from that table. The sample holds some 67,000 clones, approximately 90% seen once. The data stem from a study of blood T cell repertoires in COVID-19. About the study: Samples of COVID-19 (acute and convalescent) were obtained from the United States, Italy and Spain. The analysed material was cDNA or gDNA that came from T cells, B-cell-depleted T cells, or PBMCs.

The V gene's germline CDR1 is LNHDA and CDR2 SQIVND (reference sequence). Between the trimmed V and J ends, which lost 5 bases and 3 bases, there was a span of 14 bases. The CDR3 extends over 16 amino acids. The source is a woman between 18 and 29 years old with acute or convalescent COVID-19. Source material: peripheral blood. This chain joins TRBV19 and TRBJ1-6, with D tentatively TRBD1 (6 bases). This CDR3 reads CASSLLWTVYNSPLHF. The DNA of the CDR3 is TGTGCCAGTAGTCTCTTATGGACAGTCTATAATTCACCCCTCCACTTT.